Listed here are 14 T cell receptor beta chains from one sample, sequenced in a study of beta chain features in type 1 diabetes. Study results and limitations: Across all four CD4+ subsets, people with type 1 diabetes showed modestly shorter TCRB CDR3s.

Their antigens remain unidentified. Since all of the isolated RNA was reverse transcribed, expressed TCRB transcripts were what got sequenced. Measured with immunoSEQ multiplex PCR; TCRdb has only the in-frame clones, and not every one. The table shows 150,000 or so clones, with 7.5% to 9.5% occurring only once. The sample was central memory CD4+ T cells from blood. The receptor set was obtained from a woman aged 18-35 years with type 1 diabetes.

This clone came up a few times. The rearrangement uses TRBV5-1 and TRBJ2-1, with unresolved D. The V end lost 0 bases, the J end lost 6 bases, and 16 bases lay between the germline ends. This CDR3 is built from 16 residues. Per germline, CDR1 SGHRS and CDR2 YFSETQ. DNA for the CDR3: TGCGCCAGCAGCTTGGCGGGTCAACCACGGGTCAATGAGCAGTTCTTC. This translates into CASSLAGQPRVNEQFF.

Only a few counts were recorded for this clone. The CDR3 region has the DNA TGTGCCAGCTTGCCGGGACAGGCGATCACAGATACGCAGTATTTT. Protein: CASLPGQAITDTQYF. The V call is TRBV25-1, the J call TRBJ2-3; 8 positions match TRBD1. Germline values: CDR1 MGHDK, CDR2 SYGVNS. V gave up 8 bases and J gave up 2 bases; unmatched junction bases: 9. The CDR3 runs 15 residues.

This clone was seen a few times. The gene calls are TRBV6-6 and TRBJ2-4; the D gene is possibly TRBD2 (6 bases). Germline V gene lookup returns CDR1 MNHNY and CDR2 SVGAGI (reference sequence). The CDR3 spans 15 residues. Trimming took 0 bases from V and 6 from J, leaving 12 bases between them. CDR3: CASSYSEGAGNIQYF. The CDR3 DNA follows: TGTGCCAGCAGTTACTCGGAGGGAGCGGGAAACATTCAGTACTTC.

Only a few counts were recorded for this clone. The V gene is TRBV15, the J gene TRBJ2-1; D might be TRBD2 (6 bases). The CDR3 runs to 16 residues. Deletions cut 1 base from V and 5 bases from J, with 15 bases between. Per germline, CDR1 LNHNV and CDR2 YYDKDF (reference sequence). The CDR3 loop reads CATSRGLAVPDNEQFF. The CDR3, as DNA: TGTGCCACCAGCAGAGGTTTAGCGGTTCCGGACAATGAGCAGTTCTTC.

The rearrangement links TRBV19 to TRBJ2-7; a possible D gene is TRBD1 (6 bases). The germline CDR1 and CDR2 sequences are LNHDA and SQIVND (reference sequence). This CDR3 contains 13 residues. V was trimmed by 7 bases and J by 5 bases, leaving 15 bases between them. Written as DNA, the CDR3 is TGTGCCAGTAACCCCAGGGGATCGAACGAGCAGTACTTC. It specifies CASNPRGSNEQYF.

There are a few counts of this clone. The chain has TRBV27 and TRBJ1-5; weak D call: TRBD1 (6 bases). Trimming pared 4 bases from V and 5 bases from J, leaving 15 bases between. The CDR3 is 15 amino acids. Germline V gives CDR1 MNHEY, CDR2 SMNVEV (reference sequence). DNA of the CDR3: TGTGCCAGCAGTTCCCGGCAGGGGCGCCATCAGCCCCAGCATTTT. Translation gives CASSSRQGRHQPQHF.

Written as DNA, the CDR3 is TGTGCCAGCAGCAGCCGACAGGGTGGTGAAAAACTGTTTTTT. Amino acids: CASSSRQGGEKLFF. The V and J genes are TRBV7-8 and TRBJ1-4; 7 bases agree with TRBD1. This CDR3 has 14 residues. CDR1 is SGHVS and CDR2 is FQNEAQ in the germline V gene. J gave up 7 bases and V 5 bases, and 7 bases lay outside the gene matches.

In regard to this clone: Its ends do not fully match the called genes, so a read error is possible. The chain links TRBV7-2 to TRBJ1-6; D may be TRBD1 (5 bases). This CDR3 has 13 residues. CDR1 SGHTA and CDR2 FQGNSA come from the germline V gene. The CDR3 DNA follows: TGTGCCAGCAGCTTATCAAATTGGGAGGACAAGGACTTT. Translating it yields CASSLSNWEDKDF.

This clone was detected only a few times. V gene TRBV15 combines with J gene TRBJ2-7; D may be TRBD1 (5 bases). CDR1 LNHNV and CDR2 YYDKDF come from the germline V gene (reference sequence). The CDR3 has 14 residues. Trimming left V 5 bases short and J 2 bases short, with 13 bases between. CDR3 loop: CATSRRVGTYEQYF. In nucleotides, the CDR3 is TGTGCCACCAGCCGCAGGGTGGGGACCTACGAGCAGTACTTC.

This clone was recorded at least ten times. J is TRBJ1-1 and V is TRBV7-2; no clear D gene. Germline-derived CDR1 and CDR2 are SGHTA and FQGNSA. Between the trimmed V and J ends, which lost 6 bases and 1 base, there was a span of 15 bases. The CDR3 has 15 amino acids. For the CDR3, the DNA is TGTGCCAGCAGGTCGACACAGCAATGGAACACTGAAGCTTTCTTT. It yields the protein CASRSTQQWNTEAFF.

This clone has more than one count but fewer than ten. The chain links TRBV5-4 to TRBJ1-2; perhaps TRBD1 as D (5 bases). The V and J ends lost 4 bases and 7 bases respectively, with 11 bases between them. Germline CDR1 reads SGHNT; CDR2 reads YYREEE (reference sequence). This CDR3 has 12 amino acids. CDR3 region: CASSPVGGGYTF. In nucleotides, the CDR3 is TGTGCCAGCAGCCCCGTGGGGGGTGGCTACACCTTC. The full variable domain, completed using reference TRBV5-4 and TRBJ1-2, is ETGVTQSPTHLIKTRGQQVTLRCSSQSGHNTVSWYQQALGQGPQFIFQYYREEENGRGNFPPRFSGLQFPNYSSELNVNALELDDSALYLCASSPVGGGYTFGSGTRLTVV.

V usage is TRBV19 and J usage is TRBJ2-3, with D maybe TRBD2 (5 bases). This CDR3 has 14 amino acids. The V end lost 6 bases, the J end lost 2 bases, and 12 bases lay between the germline ends. CDR1 and CDR2 from the germline V gene are LNHDA and SQIVND (reference sequence). This chain's CDR3 is CASSPGGFTDTQYF. CDR3 bases: TGTGCCAGTAGCCCCGGAGGATTCACAGATACGCAGTATTTT.

This clone was detected ten times or more. The V and J genes are TRBV7-9 and TRBJ1-2; D remains ambiguous. The CDR3 has 15 amino acids. V was cut by 1 base and J by 5 bases, with 14 bases left in between. The germline V gene has CDR1 SEHNR and CDR2 FQNEAQ (reference sequence). CDR3 sequence: CASSLGVSGNYGYTF. DNA for the CDR3: TGTGCCAGCAGCTTAGGAGTCAGCGGGAATTATGGCTACACCTTC.

The CDR3: CASSGLAGGIQETQYF. The DNA of the CDR3 is TGCGCCAGCAGCGGGTTAGCGGGAGGGATACAAGAGACCCAGTACTTC. This rearrangement joins TRBV5-1 to TRBJ2-5; 11 bases are shared with TRBD2. This CDR3 region has 16 residues. The ends lost 4 bases at V and 2 bases at J; junction bases unmatched: 7. Germline CDR1 SGHRS, CDR2 YFSETQ.